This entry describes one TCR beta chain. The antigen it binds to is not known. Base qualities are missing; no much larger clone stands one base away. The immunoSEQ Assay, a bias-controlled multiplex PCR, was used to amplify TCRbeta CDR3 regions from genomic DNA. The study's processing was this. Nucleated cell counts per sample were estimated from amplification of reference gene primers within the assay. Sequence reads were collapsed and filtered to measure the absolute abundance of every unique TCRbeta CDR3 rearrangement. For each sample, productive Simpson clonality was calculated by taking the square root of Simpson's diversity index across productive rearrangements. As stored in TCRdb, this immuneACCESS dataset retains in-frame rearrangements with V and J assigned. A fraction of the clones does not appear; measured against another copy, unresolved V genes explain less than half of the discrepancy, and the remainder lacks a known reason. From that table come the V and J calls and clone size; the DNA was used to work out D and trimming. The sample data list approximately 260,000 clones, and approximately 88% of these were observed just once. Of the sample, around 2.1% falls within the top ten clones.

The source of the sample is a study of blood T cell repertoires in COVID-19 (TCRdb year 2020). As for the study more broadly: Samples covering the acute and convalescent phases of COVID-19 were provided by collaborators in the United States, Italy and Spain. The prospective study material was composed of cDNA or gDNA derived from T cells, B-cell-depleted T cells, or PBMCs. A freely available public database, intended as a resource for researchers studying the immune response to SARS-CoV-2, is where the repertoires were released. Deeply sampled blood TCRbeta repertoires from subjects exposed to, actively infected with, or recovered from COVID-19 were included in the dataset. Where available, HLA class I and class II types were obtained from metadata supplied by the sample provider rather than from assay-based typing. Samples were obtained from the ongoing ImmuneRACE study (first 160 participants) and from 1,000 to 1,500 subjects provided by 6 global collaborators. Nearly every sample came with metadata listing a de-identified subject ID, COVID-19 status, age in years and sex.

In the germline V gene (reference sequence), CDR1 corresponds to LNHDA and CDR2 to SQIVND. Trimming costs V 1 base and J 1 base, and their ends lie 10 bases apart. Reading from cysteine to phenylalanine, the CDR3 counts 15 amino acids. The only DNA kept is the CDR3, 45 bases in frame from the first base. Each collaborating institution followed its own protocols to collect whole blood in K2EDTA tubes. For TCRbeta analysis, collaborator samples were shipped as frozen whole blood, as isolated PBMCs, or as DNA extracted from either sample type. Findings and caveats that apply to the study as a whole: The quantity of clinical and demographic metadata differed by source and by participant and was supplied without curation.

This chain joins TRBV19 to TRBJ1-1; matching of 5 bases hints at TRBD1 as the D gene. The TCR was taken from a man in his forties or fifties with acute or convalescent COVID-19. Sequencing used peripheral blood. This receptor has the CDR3 CASSIGARANTEAFF. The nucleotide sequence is TGTGCCAGTAGTATAGGGGCCAGGGCGAACACTGAAGCTTTCTTT.